The clone carrying this T cell receptor beta chain showed up many times. As yet, its antigen is unknown. This record comes from a study of CD8 T cells in ankylosing spondylitis. Study-level findings and limits: Clones that were linked to disease were CD8+ and were relatively rare in peripheral blood. Blood from ankylosing spondylitis patients appeared to carry a characteristic roughly 8-variant TCR beta motif. Earlier reports found some motif variants in synovial fluid and blood in reactive arthritis.

Construction of TCR beta libraries was performed using quantitative 5'-RACE with molecular barcodes. One entry per CDR3 protein results from TCRdb running MiXCR on the 5' RACE reads. This sample has more than 150,000 distinct CDR3 sequences, with about 20% found just once. The sequenced material came from blood, either unsorted or a sorted T cell fraction (not recorded which). This TCR was sampled from a male donor under 30 with ankylosing spondylitis or in good health (not recorded which).

CDR3 protein: CASSFTLSSYNEQFF. In nucleotides, the CDR3 is TGTGCCAGCAGCTTCACCTTGAGCTCCTACAATGAGCAGTTCTTC. The chain couples TRBV11-1 to TRBJ2-1; no reliable D call. Trimming left V 3 bases short and J 0 bases short, with 9 bases between. Looked up from germline, CDR1 is SGHAT and CDR2 is FQDESV (reference sequence). The CDR3 has 15 amino acids.